These 27 T cell receptor beta chains were sequenced from one sample in a study of PD-1 blockade in classical Hodgkin lymphoma. Produced via immunoSEQ multiplex PCR; TCRdb's table is partial and in-frame only. The sample carries almost 20,000 clones, around four fifths recorded once. The time point denotes: cycle 4 day 1 (C4D1), after around six weeks of nivolumab. Each patient experienced a relapse that followed autologous stem cell transplantation, and brentuximab vedotin exposure varied. With magnetic negative selection, CD4+ T cells were purified from PBMCs that had been thawed. This specimen consisted of CD4+ T cells from blood, obtained before the fourth cycle of nivolumab. The receptors stem from a human donor with classical Hodgkin lymphoma.

This chain links TRBV5-1 with TRBJ1-1; possible D gene TRBD1, 6 bases. The germline V gene encodes CDR1 SGHRS and CDR2 YFSETQ. Trimming stripped 5 bases from V and 1 base from J, with 6 bases between. The CDR3 runs to 12 residues. The CDR3 sequence is CASRTGNTEAFF. CDR3 coding DNA: TGCGCCAGCAGGACAGGGAACACTGAAGCTTTCTTT.

The rearrangement joins TRBV28 to TRBJ1-6, with D perhaps matching TRBD1 (6 bases). Deletions cut 4 bases from V and 4 bases from J, with 8 bases between. From germline, CDR1 is MDHEN and CDR2 SYDVKM. This CDR3 is built from 14 residues. CDR3 coding DNA: TGTGCCAGCAGTTCCGGACAGTATAATTCACCCCTCCACTTT. As protein: CASSSGQYNSPLHF.

The rearrangement uses TRBV2 and TRBJ2-3; perhaps TRBD2 as D (6 bases). V shed 8 bases and J shed 4 bases, with 13 bases lying between them. The CDR3 is made up of 13 amino acids. Germline CDR1 reads SNHLY; CDR2 reads FYNNEI. CDR3 residues: CASLSGGSDTQYF. The CDR3 DNA sequence: TGTGCCAGCCTGAGCGGAGGGTCAGATACGCAGTATTTT.

The sample holds one count of this clone. One junction end does not reproduce the germline sequence, and a read error may be involved. The chain carries TRBV5-3 and TRBJ2-7, with TRBD1 as a possible D gene (5 bases). TRBV5-3 is an open reading frame, and its role is uncertain. This CDR3 spans 13 amino acids. The CDR3 bases are TGTGCCAGCAGCTTGGTTGGGTCAGGGGAGCAGTACTTC. Protein sequence: CASSLVGSGEQYF.

The rearrangement links TRBV27 to TRBJ2-3; D gene uncertain. The CDR3 spans 14 residues. Germline V CDR1 and CDR2: MNHEY, SMNVEV (reference sequence). V lost 3 bases to trimming and J lost 1 base, with 8 bases between them. The CDR3 spells CASSFLGGTDTQYF. DNA for the CDR3: TGTGCCAGCAGTTTCTTGGGCGGCACAGATACGCAGTATTTT.

The chain combines TRBV7-3 with TRBJ2-3; TRBD1 is a possible D gene (6 bases). V shed 5 bases and J shed 0 bases, with 12 bases lying between them. Per the germline V gene, CDR1 is SGHTA and CDR2 is FQGTGA. CDR3 length: 15 amino acids. The CDR3 DNA sequence: TGTGCCAGCAGCCCACAGGGTCTCAGCACAGATACGCAGTATTTT. It encodes CASSPQGLSTDTQYF. Using reference TRBV7-3 and TRBJ2-3 for the parts outside the CDR3, the full variable domain is GAGVSQTPSNKVTEKGKYVELRCDPISGHTALYWYRQSLGQGPEFLIYFQGTGAADDSGLPNDRFFAVRPEGSVSTLKIQRTERGDSAVYLCASSPQGLSTDTQYFGPGTRLTVL.

The rearrangement links TRBV18 to TRBJ2-3; a weak D match, TRBD1 (6 bases). Trimming shortened V by 3 bases and J by 3 bases, and 13 bases separated the two germline ends. Germline V lookup: CDR1 KGHSH, CDR2 LQKENI. The CDR3 extends over 15 amino acids. The CDR3 DNA reads TGTGCCAGCTCACCGGCAGGGGCCTTGACAGATACGCAGTATTTT. This translates into CASSPAGALTDTQYF.

The chain combines TRBV7-2 with TRBJ2-1; the match to TRBD2 covers 11 bases. CDR3 length: 17 residues. The trim removed 5 bases at V and 8 bases at J, leaving 14 bases unmatched. CDR1 is SGHTA and CDR2 is FQGNSA in the germline V gene. The CDR3 protein is CASSTDRSSGRIDEQFF. CDR3 nucleotide sequence: TGTGCCAGCAGCACAGACCGGTCTAGCGGGAGGATCGATGAGCAGTTCTTC.

This clone was found once. This chain connects TRBV7-3 to TRBJ1-2; D uncertain. V was cut by 0 bases and J by 8 bases, with 10 bases left in between. CDR3 size: 13 residues. Germline V gene lookup returns CDR1 SGHTA and CDR2 FQGTGA. The CDR3 region has the DNA TGTGCCAGCAGCTTAACGCACGGGTTAGGCTACACCTTC. Translation gives CASSLTHGLGYTF.

This clone is medium-sized. V is TRBV19 and J is TRBJ1-1; 8 nucleotides agree with TRBD1. The CDR3 is made up of 14 amino acids. Germline V gene data show CDR1 as LNHDA and CDR2 as SQIVND (reference sequence). J was trimmed by 1 base and V by 5 bases; bases with no gene match: 3. Here the CDR3 reads CASSVGQGNTEAFF. The CDR3 DNA follows: TGTGCCAGTAGTGTAGGACAGGGGAACACTGAAGCTTTCTTT.

The chain is built from TRBV2 and TRBJ2-7; D possibly corresponds to TRBD1 (6 bases). V was cut by 4 bases and J by 4 bases, with 11 bases left in between. Germline V gives CDR1 SNHLY, CDR2 FYNNEI. This CDR3 contains 13 residues. CDR3 coding DNA: TGTGCCAGCAGTGGGGGGCAGGGATACGAGCAGTACTTC. Its translation: CASSGGQGYEQYF.

CDR3 nucleotide sequence: TGTGCCAGCAGCTCGAACTACTACGAGCAGTACTTC. Its translation is CASSSNYYEQYF. The V gene is TRBV5-6, the J gene TRBJ2-7; no firm D call. The CDR3 is made up of 12 amino acids. Germline CDR1 SGHDT, CDR2 YYEEEE. Trimming shortened V by 3 bases and J by 3 bases, and 7 bases separated the two germline ends.

This rearrangement joins TRBV19 to TRBJ1-4, with a possible D match to TRBD1 (6 bases). Germline CDR1 LNHDA, CDR2 SQIVND (reference sequence). The CDR3 length is 14 residues. With 5 bases removed from V and 4 bases from J, the gap between germline ends came to 11 bases. DNA for the CDR3: TGTGCCAGTAGTCCAAGGACAGATAATGAAAAACTGTTTTTT. It encodes CASSPRTDNEKLFF.

The J gene is TRBJ2-4, the V gene TRBV28; a weak D match, TRBD2 (6 bases). This CDR3 has 14 residues. Deletions cut 6 bases from V and 2 bases from J, with 11 bases between. Germline loops: CDR1 MDHEN, CDR2 SYDVKM. CDR3 region: CASSREISKNIQYF. The CDR3 bases are TGTGCCAGCAGCCGGGAGATATCCAAAAACATTCAGTACTTC.

The rearrangement uses TRBV25-1 and TRBJ2-1, with a weak D call TRBD2 (7 bases). The CDR3 contains 15 residues. V was cut by 6 bases and J by 7 bases, with 19 bases left in between. Germline V gene data show CDR1 as MGHDK and CDR2 as SYGVNS. CDR3 sequence reads: CASSPIGGAGNEQFF. The CDR3 DNA is TGTGCCAGCAGCCCCATAGGGGGGGCAGGGAATGAGCAGTTCTTC.

The V and J genes are TRBV5-1 and TRBJ2-7, with D perhaps assigned TRBD1 or TRBD2 (5 bases each). This CDR3 contains 12 residues. Trimming took off 0 bases at V and 9 bases at J, with 10 bases between the two ends. The V gene's germline CDR1 is SGHRS and CDR2 YFSETQ. In DNA form, the CDR3 reads TGCGCCAGCAGCTTGGCCGGGACGACGCAGTACTTC. Its translation is CASSLAGTTQYF.

V usage is TRBV29-1 and J usage is TRBJ2-1; D remains ambiguous. The germline V and J ends were trimmed by 3 bases and 10 bases, with 10 bases remaining between them. Germline CDR1 is SQVTM and CDR2 is ANQGSEA. This CDR3 has 11 amino acids. This chain's CDR3 is CSVDPPPEQFF. Here the CDR3 DNA reads TGCAGCGTTGATCCTCCCCCGGAGCAGTTCTTC.

The chain is built from TRBV15 and TRBJ2-1; the D call may be TRBD1 or TRBD2 (5 bases each). V gave up 4 bases and J gave up 5 bases, with 15 bases separating them. The germline CDR1 and CDR2 sequences are LNHNV and YYDKDF (reference sequence). This CDR3 is 15 amino acids long. The CDR3 reads CATSKGRGEHNEQFF. The CDR3 DNA follows: TGTGCCACCAGCAAGGGTAGAGGGGAACACAATGAGCAGTTCTTC. Looking up the rest from reference TRBV15 and TRBJ2-1 gives the full variable domain: DAMVIQNPRYQVTQFGKPVTLSCSQTLNHNVMYWYQQKSSQAPKLLFHYYDKDFNNEADTPDNFQSRRPNTSFCFLDIRSPGLGDTAMYLCATSKGRGEHNEQFFGPGTRLTVL.

V usage is TRBV7-9 and J usage is TRBJ1-4, with D uncertain. Germline assignment: CDR1 SEHNR and CDR2 FQNEAQ (reference sequence). The CDR3 spans 12 residues. The ends were cut back, 5 bases at V and 7 bases at J, with 8 bases in the middle. Here the CDR3 DNA reads TGTGCCAGCAGCCCCCCCTCTGAAAAACTGTTTTTT. Translating it yields CASSPPSEKLFF.

The chain couples TRBV11-2 to TRBJ2-1; no firm D call. In germline, CDR1 is SGHAT, CDR2 FQNNGV. The CDR3 is 15 residues long. Trimming cost V 4 bases and J 0 bases, with 10 bases left between them. The CDR3 DNA is TGTGCCAGCAGCTGGAGAATCAACTCCTACAATGAGCAGTTCTTC. Translating it yields CASSWRINSYNEQFF. Filled out from reference TRBV11-2 and TRBJ2-1, the complete variable domain reads EAGVAQSPRYKIIEKRQSVAFWCNPISGHATLYWYQQILGQGPKLLIQFQNNGVVDDSQLPKDRFSAERLKGVDSTLKIQPAKLEDSAVYLCASSWRINSYNEQFFGPGTRLTVL.

The V call is TRBV5-4, the J call TRBJ2-2; 10 bases agree with TRBD2. Looked up from germline, CDR1 is SGHNT and CDR2 is YYREEE (reference sequence). V was pared by 4 bases and J by 1 base, with 1 base of the junction left unmatched. The CDR3 covers 15 residues. CDR3 in DNA: TGTGCCAGCAGCCGACTAGCGGGGAACACCGGGGAGCTGTTTTTT. It codes for CASSRLAGNTGELFF.

The chain employs TRBV10-3 and TRBJ2-1; D gene ambiguous. Germline V gene data show CDR1 as ENHRY and CDR2 as SYGVKD. This CDR3 contains 14 residues. Trimming stripped 7 bases from V and 0 bases from J, with 10 bases between. The CDR3 coding sequence is TGTGCCATCATCAACACCACCTCCTACAATGAGCAGTTCTTC. Protein: CAIINTTSYNEQFF.

This chain uses TRBV30 with TRBJ2-7, with 7 bases that match TRBD1. The CDR3 spans 14 residues. V was clipped by 4 bases and J by 5 bases; unmatched bases: 11. CDR1 is GTSNPN and CDR2 is SVGIG in the germline V gene (reference sequence). In DNA form, the CDR3 reads TGTGCCTGGACCCCTCCAGGGGGAGTCCACGAGCAGTACTTC. Amino acids: CAWTPPGGVHEQYF.

The chain recombines TRBV9 with TRBJ2-7, with D perhaps matching TRBD2 (5 bases). The CDR3 is 16 amino acids. The V gene lost 0 bases and the J gene lost 3 bases, with 16 bases spanning the gap. Germline CDR1 reads SGDLS; CDR2 reads YYNGEE. The CDR3 region has the DNA TGTGCCAGCAGCGTAGGGGGTAGCGAATACTTCTACGAGCAGTACTTC. As protein: CASSVGGSEYFYEQYF.

This clone has only a few counts. CDR3 sequence: CASSIPRRGSLLTEAFF. The CDR3 nucleotides read TGTGCCAGTAGTATCCCACGACGGGGGTCATTGCTCACTGAAGCTTTCTTT. The chain is built from TRBV19 and TRBJ1-1, with D perhaps TRBD1 (5 bases). From germline, CDR1 is LNHDA and CDR2 SQIVND (reference sequence). CDR3 size: 17 residues. Trimming took 3 bases from V and 4 from J, leaving 21 bases between them.

The chain recombines TRBV11-1 with TRBJ2-5, with 7 bases that match TRBD2. The V segment lost 3 bases and the J segment 5 bases; nucleotides outside the gene matches: 0. CDR3 length equals 12 residues. Germline CDR1 and CDR2: SGHAT and FQDESV (reference sequence). The CDR3 loop is CASSFGGETQYF. CDR3 in DNA: TGTGCCAGCAGCTTCGGGGGGGAGACCCAGTACTTC.

This chain joins TRBV4-1 and TRBJ2-6; TRBD1 aligns across 9 bases. Trimming took 1 base from V and 4 from J; bases not matched to a gene: 8. The CDR3 extends over 18 amino acids. Germline assignment: CDR1 MGHRA and CDR2 YSYEKL. The DNA for the CDR3 is TGCGCCAGCAGCCAAGCGACCGGGACAGGGTTGGGGGCCAACGTCCTGACTTTC. It specifies CASSQATGTGLGANVLTF.